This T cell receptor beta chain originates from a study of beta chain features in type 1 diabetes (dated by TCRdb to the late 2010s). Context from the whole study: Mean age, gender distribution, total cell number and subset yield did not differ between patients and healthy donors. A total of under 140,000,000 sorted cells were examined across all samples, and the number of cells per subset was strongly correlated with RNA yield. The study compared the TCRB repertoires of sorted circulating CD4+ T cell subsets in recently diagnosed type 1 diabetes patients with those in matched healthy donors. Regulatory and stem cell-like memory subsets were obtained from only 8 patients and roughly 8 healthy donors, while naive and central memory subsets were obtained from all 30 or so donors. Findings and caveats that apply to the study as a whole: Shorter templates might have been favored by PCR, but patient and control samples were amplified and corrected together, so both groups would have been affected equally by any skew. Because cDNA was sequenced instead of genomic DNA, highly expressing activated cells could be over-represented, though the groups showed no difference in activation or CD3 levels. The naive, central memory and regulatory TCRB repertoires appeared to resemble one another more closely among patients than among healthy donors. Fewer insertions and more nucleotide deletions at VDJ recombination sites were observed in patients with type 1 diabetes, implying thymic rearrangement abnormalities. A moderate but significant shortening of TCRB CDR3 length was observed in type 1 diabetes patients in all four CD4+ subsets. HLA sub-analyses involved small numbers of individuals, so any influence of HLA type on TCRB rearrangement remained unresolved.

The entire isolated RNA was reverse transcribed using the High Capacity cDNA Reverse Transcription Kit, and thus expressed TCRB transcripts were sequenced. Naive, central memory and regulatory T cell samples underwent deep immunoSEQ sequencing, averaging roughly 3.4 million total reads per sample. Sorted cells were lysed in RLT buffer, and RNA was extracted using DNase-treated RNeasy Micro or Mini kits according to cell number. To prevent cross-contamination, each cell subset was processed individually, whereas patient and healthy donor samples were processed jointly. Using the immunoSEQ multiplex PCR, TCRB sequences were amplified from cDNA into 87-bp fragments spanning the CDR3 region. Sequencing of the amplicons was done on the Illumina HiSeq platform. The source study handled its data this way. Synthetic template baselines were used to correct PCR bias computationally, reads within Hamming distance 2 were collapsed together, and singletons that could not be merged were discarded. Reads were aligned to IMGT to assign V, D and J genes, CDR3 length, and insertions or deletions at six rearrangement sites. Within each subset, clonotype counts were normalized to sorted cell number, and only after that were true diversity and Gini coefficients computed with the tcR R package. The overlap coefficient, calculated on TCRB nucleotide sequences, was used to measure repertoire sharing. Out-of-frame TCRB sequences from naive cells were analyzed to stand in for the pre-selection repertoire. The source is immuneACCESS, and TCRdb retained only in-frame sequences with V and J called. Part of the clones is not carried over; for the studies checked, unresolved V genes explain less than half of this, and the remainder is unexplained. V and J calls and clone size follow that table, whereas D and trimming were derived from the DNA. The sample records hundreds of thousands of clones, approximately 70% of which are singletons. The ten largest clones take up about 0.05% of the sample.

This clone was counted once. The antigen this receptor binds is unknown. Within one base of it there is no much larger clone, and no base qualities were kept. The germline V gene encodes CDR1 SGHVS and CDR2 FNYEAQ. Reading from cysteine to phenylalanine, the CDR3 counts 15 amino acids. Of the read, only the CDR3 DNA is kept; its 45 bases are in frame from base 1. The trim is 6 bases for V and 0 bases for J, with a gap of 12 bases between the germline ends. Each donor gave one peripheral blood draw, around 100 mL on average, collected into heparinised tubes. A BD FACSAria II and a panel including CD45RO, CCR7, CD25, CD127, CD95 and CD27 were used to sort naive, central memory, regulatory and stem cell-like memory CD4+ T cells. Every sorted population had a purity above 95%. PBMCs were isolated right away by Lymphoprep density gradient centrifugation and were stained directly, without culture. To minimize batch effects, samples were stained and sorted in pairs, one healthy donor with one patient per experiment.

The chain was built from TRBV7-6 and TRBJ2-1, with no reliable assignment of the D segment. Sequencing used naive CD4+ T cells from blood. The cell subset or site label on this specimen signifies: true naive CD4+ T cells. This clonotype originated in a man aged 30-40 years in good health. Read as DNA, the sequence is TGTGCCAGCAGTCAAGTGGATAGCTCCTACAATGAGCAGTTCTTC. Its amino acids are CASSQVDSSYNEQFF. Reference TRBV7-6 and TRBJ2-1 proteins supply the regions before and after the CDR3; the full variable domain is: GAGVSQSPRYKVTKRGQDVALRCDPISGHVSLYWYRQALGQGPEFLTYFNYEAQQDKSGLPNDRFSAERPEGSISTLTIQRTEQRDSAMYRCASSQVDSSYNEQFFGPGTRLTVL.